Below, one T cell receptor (beta chain) is given with its context. Its antigen remains unknown. Germline V gives CDR1 LNHDA, CDR2 SQIVND (reference sequence). The CDR3 sequence is 13 residues long. Trimming removed 6 bases from V and 2 bases from J; junction bases left unmatched: 4. This record comes from a study of beta chain features in type 1 diabetes. Study outcomes and limitations: There was a possibility that cDNA sequencing over-represented cells with high TCR expression.

Expressed TCRB transcripts got sequenced, as all isolated RNA was reverse transcribed. Produced via immunoSEQ multiplex PCR; TCRdb's table is partial and in-frame only. The data contain 900,000 or so clones, roughly 17% of them seen just once; the ten biggest clones take up 0.023%. This chain uses TRBV19 with TRBJ2-7; 7 nucleotides align to TRBD1. Sequenced input: naive CD4+ T cells from blood. This receptor was taken from a woman aged 18-29 years in good health. This CDR3 is CASRSGQTYEQYF. The CDR3, as DNA: TGTGCCAGTAGATCGGGACAGACCTACGAGCAGTACTTC.